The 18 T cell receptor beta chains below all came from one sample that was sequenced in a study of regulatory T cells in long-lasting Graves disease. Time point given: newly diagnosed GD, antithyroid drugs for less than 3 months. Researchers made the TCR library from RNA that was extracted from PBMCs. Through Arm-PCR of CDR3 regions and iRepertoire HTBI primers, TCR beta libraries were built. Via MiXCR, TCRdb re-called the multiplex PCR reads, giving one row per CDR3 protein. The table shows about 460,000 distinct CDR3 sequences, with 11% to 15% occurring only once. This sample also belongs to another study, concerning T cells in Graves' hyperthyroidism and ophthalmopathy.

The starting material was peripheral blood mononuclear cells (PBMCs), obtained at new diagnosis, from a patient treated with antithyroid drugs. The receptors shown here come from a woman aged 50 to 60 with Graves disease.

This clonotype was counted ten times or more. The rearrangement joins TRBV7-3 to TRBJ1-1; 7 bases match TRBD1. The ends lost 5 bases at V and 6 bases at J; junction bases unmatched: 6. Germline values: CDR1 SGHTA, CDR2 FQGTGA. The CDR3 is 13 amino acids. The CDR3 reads CASSNAGGAEAFF. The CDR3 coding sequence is TGTGCCAGCAGCAATGCAGGGGGGGCTGAAGCTTTCTTT.

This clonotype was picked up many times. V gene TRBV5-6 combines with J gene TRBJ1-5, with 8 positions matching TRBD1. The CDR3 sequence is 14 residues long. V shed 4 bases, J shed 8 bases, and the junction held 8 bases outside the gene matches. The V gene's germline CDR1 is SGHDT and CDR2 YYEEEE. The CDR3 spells CASSQDRAGEPQHF. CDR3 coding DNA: TGTGCCAGCAGCCAGGACAGGGCAGGGGAGCCCCAGCATTTT. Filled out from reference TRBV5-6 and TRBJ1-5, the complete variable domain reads DAGVTQSPTHLIKTRGQQVTLRCSPKSGHDTVSWYQQALGQGPQFIFQYYEEEERQRGNFPDRFSGHQFPNYSSELNVNALLLGDSALYLCASSQDRAGEPQHFGDGTRLSIL.

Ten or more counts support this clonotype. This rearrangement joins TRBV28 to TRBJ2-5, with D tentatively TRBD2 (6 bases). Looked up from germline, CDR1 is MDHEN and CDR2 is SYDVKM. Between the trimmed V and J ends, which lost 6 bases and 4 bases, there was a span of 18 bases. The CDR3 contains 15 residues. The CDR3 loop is CASRPQGGSGETQYF. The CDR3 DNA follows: TGTGCCAGCAGACCGCAGGGAGGTAGCGGAGAGACCCAGTACTTC.

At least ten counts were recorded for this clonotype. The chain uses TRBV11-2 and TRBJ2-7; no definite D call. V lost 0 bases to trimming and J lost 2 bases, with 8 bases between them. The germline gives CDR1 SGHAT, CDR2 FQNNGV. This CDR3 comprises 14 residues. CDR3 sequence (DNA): TGTGCCAGCAGCTTAGATATACTCACCTACGAGCAGTACTTC. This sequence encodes CASSLDILTYEQYF.

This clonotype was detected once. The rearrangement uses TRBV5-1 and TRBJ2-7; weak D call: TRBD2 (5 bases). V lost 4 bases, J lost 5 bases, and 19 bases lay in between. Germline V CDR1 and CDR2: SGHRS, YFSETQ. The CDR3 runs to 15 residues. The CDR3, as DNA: TGCGCCAGCAGCCCCGTGGAGCGAGGGCCCCACGAGCAGTACTTC. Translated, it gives CASSPVERGPHEQYF.

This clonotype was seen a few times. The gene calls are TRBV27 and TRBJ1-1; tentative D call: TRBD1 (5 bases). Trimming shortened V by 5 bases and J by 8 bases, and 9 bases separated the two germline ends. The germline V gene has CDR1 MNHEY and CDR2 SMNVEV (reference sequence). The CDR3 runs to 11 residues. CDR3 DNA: TGTGCCAGCAGTGGGGGTTTGGAAGCTTTCTTT. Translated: CASSGGLEAFF.

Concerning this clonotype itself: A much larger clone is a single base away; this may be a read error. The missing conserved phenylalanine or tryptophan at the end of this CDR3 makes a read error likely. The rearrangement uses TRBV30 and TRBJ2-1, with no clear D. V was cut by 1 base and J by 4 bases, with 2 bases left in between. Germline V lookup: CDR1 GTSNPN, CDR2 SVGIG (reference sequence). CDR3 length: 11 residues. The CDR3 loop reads CAWSAYNEQFL. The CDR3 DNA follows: TGTGCCTGGAGTGCATACAATGAGCAGTTCTTG.

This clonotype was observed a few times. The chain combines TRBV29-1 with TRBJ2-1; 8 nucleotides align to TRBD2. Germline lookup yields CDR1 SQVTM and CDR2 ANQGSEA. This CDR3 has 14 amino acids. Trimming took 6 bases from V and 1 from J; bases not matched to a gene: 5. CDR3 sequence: CSVVSGTSYNEQFF. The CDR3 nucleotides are TGCAGCGTCGTTAGCGGGACATCCTACAATGAGCAGTTCTTC.

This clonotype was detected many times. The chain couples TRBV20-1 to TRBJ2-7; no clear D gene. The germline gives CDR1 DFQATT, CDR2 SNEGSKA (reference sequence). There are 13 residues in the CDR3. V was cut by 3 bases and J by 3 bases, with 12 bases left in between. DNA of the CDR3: TGCAGTGCTAGTCTGGTCTCAGACTACGAGCAGTACTTC. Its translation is CSASLVSDYEQYF.

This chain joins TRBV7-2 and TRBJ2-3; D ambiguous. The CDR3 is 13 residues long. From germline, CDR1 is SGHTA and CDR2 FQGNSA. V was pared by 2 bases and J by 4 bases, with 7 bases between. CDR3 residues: CASSLSRADTQYF. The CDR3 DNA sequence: TGTGCCAGCAGCTTAAGTCGAGCAGATACGCAGTATTTT.

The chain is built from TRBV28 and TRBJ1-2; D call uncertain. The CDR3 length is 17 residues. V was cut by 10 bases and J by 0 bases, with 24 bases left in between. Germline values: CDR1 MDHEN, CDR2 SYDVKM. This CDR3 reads CATHPPGGDITNYGYTF. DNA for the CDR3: TGTGCCACCCACCCCCCCGGCGGAGACATAACTAACTATGGCTACACCTTC.

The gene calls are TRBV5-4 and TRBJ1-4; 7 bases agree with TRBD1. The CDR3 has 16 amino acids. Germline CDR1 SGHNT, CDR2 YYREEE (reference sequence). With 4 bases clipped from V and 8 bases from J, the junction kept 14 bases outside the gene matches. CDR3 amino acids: CASSKAYRGEGEKLFF. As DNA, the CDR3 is TGTGCCAGCAGCAAAGCCTACAGGGGCGAAGGGGAAAAACTGTTTTTT.

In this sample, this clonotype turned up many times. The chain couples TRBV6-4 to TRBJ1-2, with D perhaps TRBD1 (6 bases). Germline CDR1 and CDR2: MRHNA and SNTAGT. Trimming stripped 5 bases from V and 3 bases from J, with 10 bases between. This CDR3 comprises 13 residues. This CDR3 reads CASSSGDDYGYTF. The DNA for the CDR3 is TGTGCCAGCAGTTCAGGGGACGACTATGGCTACACCTTC.

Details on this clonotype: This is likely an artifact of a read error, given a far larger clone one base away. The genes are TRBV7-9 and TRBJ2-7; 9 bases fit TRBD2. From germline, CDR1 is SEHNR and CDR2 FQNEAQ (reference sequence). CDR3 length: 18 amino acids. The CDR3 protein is CASSRTRKISGGPYGQYF. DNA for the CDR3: TGTGCCAGCAGCCGGACCCGGAAAATTAGCGGGGGACCCTACGGGCAGTACTTC.

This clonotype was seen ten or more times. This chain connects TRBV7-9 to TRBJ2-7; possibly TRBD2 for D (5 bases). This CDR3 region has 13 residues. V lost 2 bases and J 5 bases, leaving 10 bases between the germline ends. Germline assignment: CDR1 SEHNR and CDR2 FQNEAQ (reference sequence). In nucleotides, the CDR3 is TGTGCCAGCAGCTTACGGCTAGCCCACGAGCAGTACTTC. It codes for CASSLRLAHEQYF.

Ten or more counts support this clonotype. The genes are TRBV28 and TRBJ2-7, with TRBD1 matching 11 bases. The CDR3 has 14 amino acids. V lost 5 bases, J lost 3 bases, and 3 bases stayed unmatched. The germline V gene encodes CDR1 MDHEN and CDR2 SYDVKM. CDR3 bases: TGTGCCAGCAGTCGGACAGGGGGCTTCTACGAGCAGTACTTC. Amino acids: CASSRTGGFYEQYF. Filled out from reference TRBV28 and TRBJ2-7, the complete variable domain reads DVKVTQSSRYLVKRTGEKVFLECVQDMDHENMFWYRQDPGLGLRLIYFSYDVKMKEKGDIPEGYSVSREKKERFSLILESASTNQTSMYLCASSRTGGFYEQYFGPGTRLTVT.

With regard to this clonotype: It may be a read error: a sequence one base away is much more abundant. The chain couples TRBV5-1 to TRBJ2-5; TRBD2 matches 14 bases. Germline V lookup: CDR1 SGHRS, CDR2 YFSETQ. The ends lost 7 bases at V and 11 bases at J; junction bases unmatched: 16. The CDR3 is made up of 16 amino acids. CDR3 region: CASCPGLAGVTAEQYF. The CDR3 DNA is TGCGCCAGCTGCCCGGGACTAGCGGGAGTTACGGCTGAGCAGTACTTC.

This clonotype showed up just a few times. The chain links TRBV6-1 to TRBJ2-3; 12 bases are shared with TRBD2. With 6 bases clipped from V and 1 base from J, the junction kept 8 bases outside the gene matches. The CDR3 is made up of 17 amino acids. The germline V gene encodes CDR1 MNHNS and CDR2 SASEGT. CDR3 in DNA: TGTGCCAGCAGAGGACTAGCGGGGACGGCCGGCACAGATACGCAGTATTTT. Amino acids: CASRGLAGTAGTDTQYF.